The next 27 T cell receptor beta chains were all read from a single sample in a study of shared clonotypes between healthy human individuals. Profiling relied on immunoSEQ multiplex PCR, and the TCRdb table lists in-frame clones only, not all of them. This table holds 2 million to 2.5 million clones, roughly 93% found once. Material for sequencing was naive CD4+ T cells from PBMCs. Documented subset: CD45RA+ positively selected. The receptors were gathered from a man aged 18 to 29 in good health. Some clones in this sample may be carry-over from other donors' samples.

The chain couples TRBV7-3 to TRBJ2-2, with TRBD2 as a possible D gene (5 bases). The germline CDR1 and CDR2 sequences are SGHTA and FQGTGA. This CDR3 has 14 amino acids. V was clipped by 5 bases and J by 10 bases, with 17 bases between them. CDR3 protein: CASSRASRAVELFF. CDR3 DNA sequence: TGTGCCAGCAGCCGAGCCTCGAGAGCGGTGGAGCTGTTTTTT.

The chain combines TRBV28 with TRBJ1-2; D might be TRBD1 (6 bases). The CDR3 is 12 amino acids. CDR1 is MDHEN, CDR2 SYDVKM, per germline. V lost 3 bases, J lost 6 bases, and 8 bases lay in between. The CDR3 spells CASSFTGHGYTF. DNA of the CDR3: TGTGCCAGCAGTTTTACAGGGCATGGCTACACCTTC.

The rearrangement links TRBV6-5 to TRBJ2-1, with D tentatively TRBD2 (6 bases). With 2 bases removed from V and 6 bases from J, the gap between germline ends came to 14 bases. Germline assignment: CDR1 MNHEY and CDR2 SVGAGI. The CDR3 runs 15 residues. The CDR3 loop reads CASSYGLATFNEQFF. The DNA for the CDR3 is TGTGCCAGCAGTTACGGGCTAGCGACTTTCAATGAGCAGTTCTTC.

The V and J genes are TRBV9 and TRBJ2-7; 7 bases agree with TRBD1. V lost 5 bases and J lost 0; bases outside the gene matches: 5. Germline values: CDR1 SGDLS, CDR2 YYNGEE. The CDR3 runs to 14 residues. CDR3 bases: TGTGCCAGCAGTAAAGACAGGGTCTCCTACGAGCAGTACTTC. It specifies CASSKDRVSYEQYF.

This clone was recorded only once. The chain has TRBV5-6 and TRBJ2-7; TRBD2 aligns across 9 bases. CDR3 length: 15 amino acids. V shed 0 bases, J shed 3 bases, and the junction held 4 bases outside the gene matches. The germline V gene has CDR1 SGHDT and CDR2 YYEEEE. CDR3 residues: CASSLVAGAFYEQYF. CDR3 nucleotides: TGTGCCAGCAGCTTGGTAGCGGGAGCCTTCTACGAGCAGTACTTC.

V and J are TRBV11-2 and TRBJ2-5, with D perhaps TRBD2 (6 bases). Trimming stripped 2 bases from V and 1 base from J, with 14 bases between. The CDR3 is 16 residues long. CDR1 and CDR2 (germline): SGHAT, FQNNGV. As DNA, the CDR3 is TGTGCCAGCAGCTTACGTGGGGCGGGGACCCAAGAGACCCAGTACTTC. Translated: CASSLRGAGTQETQYF.

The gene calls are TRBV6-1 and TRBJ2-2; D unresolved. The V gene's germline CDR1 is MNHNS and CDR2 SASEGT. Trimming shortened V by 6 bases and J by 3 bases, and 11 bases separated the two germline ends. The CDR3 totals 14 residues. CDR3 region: CASRPVGYTGELFF. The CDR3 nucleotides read TGTGCCAGCAGACCGGTCGGGTACACCGGGGAGCTGTTTTTT.

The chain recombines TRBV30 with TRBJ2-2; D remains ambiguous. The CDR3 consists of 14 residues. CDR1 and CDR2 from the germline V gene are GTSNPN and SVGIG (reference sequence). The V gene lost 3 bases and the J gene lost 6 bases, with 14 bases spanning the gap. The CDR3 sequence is CAWRRPGPSGELFF. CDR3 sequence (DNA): TGTGCCTGGAGGCGACCCGGACCGTCCGGGGAGCTGTTTTTT.

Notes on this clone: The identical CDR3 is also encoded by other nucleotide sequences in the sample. This chain's CDR3 is CASSYSRGAYEQYF. CDR3 sequence (DNA): TGTGCCAGCAGTTACTCTAGGGGGGCCTACGAGCAGTACTTC. J is TRBJ2-7 and V is TRBV6-5, with D perhaps given as TRBD1 or TRBD2 (6 bases each). The CDR3 is made up of 14 amino acids. Germline CDR1 MNHEY, CDR2 SVGAGI. The V end was cut by 0 bases, the J end by 2 bases, with 8 bases between.

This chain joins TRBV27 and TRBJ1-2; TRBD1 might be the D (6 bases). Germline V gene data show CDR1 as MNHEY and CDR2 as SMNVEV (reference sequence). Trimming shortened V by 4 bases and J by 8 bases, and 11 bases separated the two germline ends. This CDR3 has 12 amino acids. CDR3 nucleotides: TGTGCCAGCAGTTCCTACAGGGAGGGCTACACCTTC. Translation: CASSSYREGYTF.

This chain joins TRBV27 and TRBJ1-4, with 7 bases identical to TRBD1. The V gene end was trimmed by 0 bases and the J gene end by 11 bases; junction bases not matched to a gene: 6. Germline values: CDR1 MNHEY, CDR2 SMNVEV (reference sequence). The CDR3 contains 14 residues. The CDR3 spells CASSLSAGGGKLFF. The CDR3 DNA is TGTGCCAGCAGTTTATCGGCAGGGGGAGGGAAACTGTTTTTT.

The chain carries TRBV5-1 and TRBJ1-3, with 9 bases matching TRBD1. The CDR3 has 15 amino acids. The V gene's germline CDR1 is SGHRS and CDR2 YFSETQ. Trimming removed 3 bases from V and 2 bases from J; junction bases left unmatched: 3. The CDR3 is CASSSQGATGNTIYF. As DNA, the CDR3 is TGCGCCAGCAGCTCACAGGGGGCCACTGGAAACACCATATATTTT.

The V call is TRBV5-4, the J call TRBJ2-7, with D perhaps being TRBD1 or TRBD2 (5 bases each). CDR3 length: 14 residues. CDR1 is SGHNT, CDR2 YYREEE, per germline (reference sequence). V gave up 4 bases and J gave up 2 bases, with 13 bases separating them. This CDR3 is CASSPGRQPYEQYF. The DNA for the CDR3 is TGTGCCAGCAGCCCGGGACGCCAACCCTACGAGCAGTACTTC.

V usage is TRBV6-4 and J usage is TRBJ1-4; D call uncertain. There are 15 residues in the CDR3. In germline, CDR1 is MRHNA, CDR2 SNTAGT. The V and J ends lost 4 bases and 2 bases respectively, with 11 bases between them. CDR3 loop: CASSATAGTNEKLFF. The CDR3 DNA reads TGTGCCAGCAGTGCGACCGCGGGGACTAATGAAAAACTGTTTTTT.

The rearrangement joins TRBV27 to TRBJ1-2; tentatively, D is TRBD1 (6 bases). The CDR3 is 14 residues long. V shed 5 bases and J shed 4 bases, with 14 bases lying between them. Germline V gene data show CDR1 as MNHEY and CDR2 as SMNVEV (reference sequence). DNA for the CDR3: TGTGCCAGCAGTCCGGCACCCAGGGGCTATGGCTACACCTTC. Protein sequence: CASSPAPRGYGYTF.

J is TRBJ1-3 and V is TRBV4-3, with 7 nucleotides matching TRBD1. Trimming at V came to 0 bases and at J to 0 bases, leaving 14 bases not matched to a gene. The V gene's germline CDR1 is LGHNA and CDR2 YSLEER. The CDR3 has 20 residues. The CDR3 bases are TGCGCCAGCAGCCAAGATGTTTGGAGTAGGGGGCTTAGCTCTGGAAACACCATATATTTT. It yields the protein CASSQDVWSRGLSSGNTIYF.

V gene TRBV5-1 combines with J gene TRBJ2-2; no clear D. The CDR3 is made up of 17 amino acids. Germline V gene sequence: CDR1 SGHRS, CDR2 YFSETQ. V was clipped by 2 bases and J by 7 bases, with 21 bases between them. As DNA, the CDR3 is TGCGCCAGCAGCTTCTTGCGGCCCCTCACGAAGGGCGGGGAGCTGTTTTTT. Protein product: CASSFLRPLTKGGELFF.

The DNA for the CDR3 is TGTGCCTGGAGTGCTAGACAGGGGGCGTGGAGGGGAGCTTTCTTT. It translates to CAWSARQGAWRGAFF. The V call is TRBV30, the J call TRBJ1-1; TRBD1 matches at 10 bases. This CDR3 is 15 amino acids long. Losses at the gene ends were 1 base for V and 10 bases for J; bases not matched to a gene: 12. Germline lookup yields CDR1 GTSNPN and CDR2 SVGIG (reference sequence).

In DNA form, the CDR3 reads TGTGCCAGCTCACCGACGAGGGGGGGGACTATTAATTCACCCCTCCACTTT. This sequence encodes CASSPTRGGTINSPLHF. The chain has TRBV18 and TRBJ1-6, with a tentative D call TRBD1 (6 bases). The CDR3 extends over 17 amino acids. Per the germline V gene, CDR1 is KGHSH and CDR2 is LQKENI. Trimming left V 3 bases short and J 6 bases short, with 18 bases between.

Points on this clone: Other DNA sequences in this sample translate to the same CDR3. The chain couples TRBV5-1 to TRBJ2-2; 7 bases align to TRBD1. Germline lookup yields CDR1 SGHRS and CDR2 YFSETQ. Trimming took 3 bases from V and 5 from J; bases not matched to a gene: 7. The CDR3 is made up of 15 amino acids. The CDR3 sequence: CASSSDPTGTGELFF. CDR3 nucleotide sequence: TGCGCCAGCAGCTCTGATCCGACAGGGACCGGGGAGCTGTTTTTT.

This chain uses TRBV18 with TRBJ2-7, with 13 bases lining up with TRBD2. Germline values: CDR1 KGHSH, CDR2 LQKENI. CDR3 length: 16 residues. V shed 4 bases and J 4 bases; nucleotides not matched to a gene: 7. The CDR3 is CASSLSGTSGKYEQYF. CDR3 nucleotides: TGTGCCAGCTCACTCTCCGGGACTAGCGGGAAATACGAGCAGTACTTC.

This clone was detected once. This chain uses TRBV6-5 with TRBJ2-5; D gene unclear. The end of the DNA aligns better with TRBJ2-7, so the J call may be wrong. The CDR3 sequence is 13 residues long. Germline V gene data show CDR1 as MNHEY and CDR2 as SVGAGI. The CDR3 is CASSSRSSYEQYF. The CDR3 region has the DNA TGTGCCAGCAGTTCCAGGAGCTCCTACGAGCAGTACTTC.

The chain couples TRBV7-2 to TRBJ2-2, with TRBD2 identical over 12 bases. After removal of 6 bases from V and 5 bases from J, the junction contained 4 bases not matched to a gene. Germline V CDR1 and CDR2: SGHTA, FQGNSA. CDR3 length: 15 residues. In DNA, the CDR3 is TGTGCCAGCAGTCGGACTAGCGGGAAAACCGGGGAGCTGTTTTTT. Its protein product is CASSRTSGKTGELFF.

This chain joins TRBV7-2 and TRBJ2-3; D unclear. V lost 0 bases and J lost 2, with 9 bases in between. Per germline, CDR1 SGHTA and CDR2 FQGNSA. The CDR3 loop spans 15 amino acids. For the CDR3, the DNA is TGTGCCAGCAGCTTAGCTGTGGTGAACACAGATACGCAGTATTTT. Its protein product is CASSLAVVNTDTQYF.

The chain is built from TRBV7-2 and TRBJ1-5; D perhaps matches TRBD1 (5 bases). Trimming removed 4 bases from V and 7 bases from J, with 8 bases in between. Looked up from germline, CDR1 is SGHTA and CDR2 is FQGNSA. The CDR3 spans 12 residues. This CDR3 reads CASSSGFQPQHF. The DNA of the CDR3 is TGTGCCAGCAGCTCAGGGTTCCAGCCCCAGCATTTT.

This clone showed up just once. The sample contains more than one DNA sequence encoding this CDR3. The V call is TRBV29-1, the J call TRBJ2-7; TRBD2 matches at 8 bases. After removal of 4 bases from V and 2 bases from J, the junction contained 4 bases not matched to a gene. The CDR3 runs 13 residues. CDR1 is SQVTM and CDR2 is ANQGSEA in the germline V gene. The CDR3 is CSVALAGAYEQYF. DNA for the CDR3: TGCAGCGTTGCGCTAGCGGGTGCCTACGAGCAGTACTTC.

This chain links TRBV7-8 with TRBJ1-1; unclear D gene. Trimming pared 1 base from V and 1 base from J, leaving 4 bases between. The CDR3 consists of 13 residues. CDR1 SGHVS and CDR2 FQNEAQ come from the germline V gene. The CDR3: CASSLDTNTEAFF. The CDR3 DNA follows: TGTGCCAGCAGCTTAGATACGAACACTGAAGCTTTCTTT.